This TCR beta chain was observed in a study of blood T cells in healthy people across ages. Together with a sample-barcoded 5' primer, a J-beta primer mix was included in a second PCR lasting about 7 to 12 cycles. TCRdb re-called the 5' RACE reads with MiXCR, one entry per CDR3 protein. Of 550,000 to 800,000 distinct CDR3 sequences listed, 20% to 25% are singletons. V shed 3 bases, J shed 6 bases, and the junction held 7 bases outside the gene matches. The length of the CDR3 is 15 residues. Per the germline V gene, CDR1 is LGHDT and CDR2 is YNNKEL (reference sequence). This receptor was taken from a man in his sixties or seventies in good health. The sample was blood. V gene TRBV3-1 combines with J gene TRBJ2-1, with 8 bases that match TRBD2. CDR3 in DNA: TGTGCCAGCAGCCACATCAGCGGGAGAACCAATGAGCAGTTCTTC. Residues: CASSHISGRTNEQFF.